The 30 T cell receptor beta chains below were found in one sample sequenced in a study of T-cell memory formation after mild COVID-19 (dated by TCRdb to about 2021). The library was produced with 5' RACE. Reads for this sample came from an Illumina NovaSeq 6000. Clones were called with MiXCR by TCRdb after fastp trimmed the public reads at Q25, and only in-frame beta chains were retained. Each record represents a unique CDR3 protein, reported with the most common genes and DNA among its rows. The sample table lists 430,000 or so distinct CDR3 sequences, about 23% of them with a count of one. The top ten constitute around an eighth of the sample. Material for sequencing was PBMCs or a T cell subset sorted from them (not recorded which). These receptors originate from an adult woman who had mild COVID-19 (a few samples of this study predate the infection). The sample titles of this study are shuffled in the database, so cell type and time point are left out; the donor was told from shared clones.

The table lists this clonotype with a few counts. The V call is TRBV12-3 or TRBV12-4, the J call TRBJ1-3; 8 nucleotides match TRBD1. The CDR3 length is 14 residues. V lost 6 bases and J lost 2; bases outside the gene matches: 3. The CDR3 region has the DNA TGTGCCAGCAGCCTACAGGGGGCTGGAAACACCATATATTTT. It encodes CASSLQGAGNTIYF.

The CDR3 DNA sequence: TGTGCCAGCAGTTTTGGGGTTGGGAACACTGAAGCTTTCTTT. Translation: CASSFGVGNTEAFF. The rearrangement joins TRBV27 to TRBJ1-1; D remains unclear. This CDR3 contains 14 residues. Per germline, CDR1 MNHEY and CDR2 SMNVEV (reference sequence). V was pared by 3 bases and J by 1 base, with 9 bases between.

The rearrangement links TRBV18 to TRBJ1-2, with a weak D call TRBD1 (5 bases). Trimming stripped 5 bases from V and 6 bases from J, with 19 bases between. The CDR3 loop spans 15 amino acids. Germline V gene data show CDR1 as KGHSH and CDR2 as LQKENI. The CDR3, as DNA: TGTGCCAGCTCATCAGTCGGGCAGGGAGTGGATGGCTACACCTTC. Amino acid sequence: CASSSVGQGVDGYTF.

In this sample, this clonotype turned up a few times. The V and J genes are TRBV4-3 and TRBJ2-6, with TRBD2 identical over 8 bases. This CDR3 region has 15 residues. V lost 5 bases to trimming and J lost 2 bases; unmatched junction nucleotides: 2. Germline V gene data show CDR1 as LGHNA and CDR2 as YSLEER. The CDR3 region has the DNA TGCGCCAGCAGCTACGGGGGGGCTGGGGCCAACGTCCTGACTTTC. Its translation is CASSYGGAGANVLTF.

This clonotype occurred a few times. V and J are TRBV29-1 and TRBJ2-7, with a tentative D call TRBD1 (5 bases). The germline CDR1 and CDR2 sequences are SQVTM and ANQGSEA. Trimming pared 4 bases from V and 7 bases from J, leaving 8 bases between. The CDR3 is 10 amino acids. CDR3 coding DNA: TGCAGCGTTGGGGGCGCGGAGCAGTACTTC. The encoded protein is CSVGGAEQYF.

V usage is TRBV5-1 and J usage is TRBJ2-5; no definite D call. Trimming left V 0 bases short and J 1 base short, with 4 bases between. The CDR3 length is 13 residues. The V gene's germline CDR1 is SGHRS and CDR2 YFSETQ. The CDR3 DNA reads TGCGCCAGCAGCTTGGCGACCCAAGAGACCCAGTACTTC. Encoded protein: CASSLATQETQYF.

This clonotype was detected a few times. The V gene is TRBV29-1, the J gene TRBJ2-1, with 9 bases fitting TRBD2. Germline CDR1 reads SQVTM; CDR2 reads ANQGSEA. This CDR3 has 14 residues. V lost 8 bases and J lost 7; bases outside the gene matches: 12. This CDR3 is CSTIPGLAPNEQFF. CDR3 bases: TGCAGCACAATCCCGGGACTAGCTCCGAATGAGCAGTTCTTC.

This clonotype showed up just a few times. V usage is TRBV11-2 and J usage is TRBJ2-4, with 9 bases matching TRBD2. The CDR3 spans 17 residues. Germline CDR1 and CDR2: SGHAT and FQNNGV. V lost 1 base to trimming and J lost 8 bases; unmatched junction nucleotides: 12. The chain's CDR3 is CASSLVTGGGRGHIQYF. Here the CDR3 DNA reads TGTGCCAGCAGCTTAGTAACAGGTGGCGGGAGGGGGCACATTCAGTACTTC.

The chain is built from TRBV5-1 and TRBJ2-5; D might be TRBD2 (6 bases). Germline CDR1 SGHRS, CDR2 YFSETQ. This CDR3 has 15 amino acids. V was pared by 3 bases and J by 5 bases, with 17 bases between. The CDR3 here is CASSSGPSGRETQYF. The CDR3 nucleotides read TGCGCCAGCAGCTCCGGACCAAGCGGGCGGGAGACCCAGTACTTC.

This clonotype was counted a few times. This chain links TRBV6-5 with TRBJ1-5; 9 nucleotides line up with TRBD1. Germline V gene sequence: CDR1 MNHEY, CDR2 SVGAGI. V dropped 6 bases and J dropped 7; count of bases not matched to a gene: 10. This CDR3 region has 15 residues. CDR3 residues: CASRSDRGTGQPQHF. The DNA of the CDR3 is TGTGCCAGCAGATCCGACAGGGGGACGGGGCAGCCCCAGCATTTT.

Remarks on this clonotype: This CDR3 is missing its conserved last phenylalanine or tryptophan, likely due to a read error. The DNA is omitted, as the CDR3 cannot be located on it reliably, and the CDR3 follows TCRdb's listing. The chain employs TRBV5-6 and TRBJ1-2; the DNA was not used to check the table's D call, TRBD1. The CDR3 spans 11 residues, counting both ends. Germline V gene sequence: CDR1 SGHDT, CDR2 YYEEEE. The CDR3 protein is CASSPRQRNQI.

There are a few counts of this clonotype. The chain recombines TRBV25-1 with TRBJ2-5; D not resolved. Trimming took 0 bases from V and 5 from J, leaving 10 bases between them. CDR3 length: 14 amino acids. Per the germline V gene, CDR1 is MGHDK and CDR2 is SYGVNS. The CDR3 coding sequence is TGTGCCAGCAGTGAATATAGGATGGTCGAGACCCAGTACTTC. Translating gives CASSEYRMVETQYF.

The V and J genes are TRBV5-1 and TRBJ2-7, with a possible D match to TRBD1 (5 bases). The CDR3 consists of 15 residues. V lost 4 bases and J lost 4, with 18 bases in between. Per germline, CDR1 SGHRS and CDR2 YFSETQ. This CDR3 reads CASSPVPDTAYEQYF. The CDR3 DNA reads TGCGCCAGCAGCCCAGTCCCGGACACTGCTTACGAGCAGTACTTC.

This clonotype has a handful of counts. In DNA, the CDR3 is TGTGCCAGCAGTTACCTCCGACAGGGGACTAGCACAGATACGCAGTATTTT. Translated: CASSYLRQGTSTDTQYF. The gene calls are TRBV6-5 and TRBJ2-3, with TRBD1 identical over 8 bases. The V gene's germline CDR1 is MNHEY and CDR2 SVGAGI. Germline trimming cut 2 bases from V and 0 bases from J; bases unmatched to any gene: 7. The CDR3 has 17 residues.

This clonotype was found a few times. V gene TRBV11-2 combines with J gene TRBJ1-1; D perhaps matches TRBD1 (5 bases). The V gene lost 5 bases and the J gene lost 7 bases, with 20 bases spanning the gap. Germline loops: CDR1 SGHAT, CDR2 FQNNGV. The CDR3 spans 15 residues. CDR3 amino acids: CASSRGQDTSFEAFF. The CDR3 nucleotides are TGTGCCAGCAGCCGCGGTCAGGACACGTCTTTTGAAGCTTTCTTT.

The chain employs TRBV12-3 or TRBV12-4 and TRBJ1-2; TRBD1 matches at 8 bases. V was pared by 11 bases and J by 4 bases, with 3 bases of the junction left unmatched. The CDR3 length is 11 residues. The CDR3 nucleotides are TGTGCCGCGGACAGGGCCTATGGCTACACCTTC. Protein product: CAADRAYGYTF.

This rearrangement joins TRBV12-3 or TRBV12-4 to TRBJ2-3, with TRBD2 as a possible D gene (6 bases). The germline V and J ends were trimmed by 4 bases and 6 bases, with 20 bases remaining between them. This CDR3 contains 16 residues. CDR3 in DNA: TGTGCCAGCAGTTCTCCCAATGACCCGGGGGTTGATACGCAGTATTTT. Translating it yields CASSSPNDPGVDTQYF.

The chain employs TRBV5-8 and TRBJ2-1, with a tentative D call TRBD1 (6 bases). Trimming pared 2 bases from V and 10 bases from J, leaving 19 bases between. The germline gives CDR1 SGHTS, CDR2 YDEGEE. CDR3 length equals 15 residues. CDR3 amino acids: CASSFGTPQRLEQFF. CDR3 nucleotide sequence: TGTGCCAGCAGCTTTGGGACACCACAGAGACTCGAGCAGTTCTTC. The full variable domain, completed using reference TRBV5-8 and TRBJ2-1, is EAGVTQSPTHLIKTRGQQATLRCSPISGHTSVYWYQQALGLGLQFLLWYDEGEERNRGNFPPRFSGRQFPNYSSELNVNALELEDSALYLCASSFGTPQRLEQFFGPGTRLTVL.

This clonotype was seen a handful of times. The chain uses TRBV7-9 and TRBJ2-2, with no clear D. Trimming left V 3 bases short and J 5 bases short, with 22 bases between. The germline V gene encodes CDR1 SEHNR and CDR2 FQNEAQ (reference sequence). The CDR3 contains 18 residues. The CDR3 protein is CASSFPARAQAQTGELFF. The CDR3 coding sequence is TGTGCCAGCAGCTTCCCGGCCCGGGCCCAAGCCCAAACCGGGGAGCTGTTTTTT.

The CDR3 here is CASSPYDRGRYTEAFF. CDR3 DNA: TGTGCCAGCAGCCCGTACGACAGGGGGCGATACACTGAAGCTTTCTTT. This sequence joins TRBV13 and TRBJ1-1, with 10 bases lining up with TRBD1. Germline CDR1 PRHDT, CDR2 FYEKMQ (reference sequence). V dropped 5 bases and J dropped 3; count of bases not matched to a gene: 9. This CDR3 comprises 16 residues.

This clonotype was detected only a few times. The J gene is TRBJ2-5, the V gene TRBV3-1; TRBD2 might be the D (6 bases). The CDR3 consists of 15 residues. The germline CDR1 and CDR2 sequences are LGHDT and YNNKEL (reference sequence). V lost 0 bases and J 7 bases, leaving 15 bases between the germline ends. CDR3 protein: CASSQDPIEAGTQYF. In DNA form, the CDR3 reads TGTGCCAGCAGCCAAGATCCAATTGAAGCGGGGACCCAGTACTTC.

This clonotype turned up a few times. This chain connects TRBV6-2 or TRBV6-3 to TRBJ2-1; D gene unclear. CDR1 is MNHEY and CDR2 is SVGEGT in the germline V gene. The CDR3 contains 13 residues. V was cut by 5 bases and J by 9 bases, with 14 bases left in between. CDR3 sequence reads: CASSGVGWGEQFF. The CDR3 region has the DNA TGTGCCAGCAGTGGAGTGGGGTGGGGTGAGCAGTTCTTC.

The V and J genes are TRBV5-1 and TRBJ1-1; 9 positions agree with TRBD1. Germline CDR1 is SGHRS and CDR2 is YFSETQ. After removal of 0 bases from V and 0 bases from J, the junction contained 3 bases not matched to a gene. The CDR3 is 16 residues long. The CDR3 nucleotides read TGCGCCAGCAGCTTGGGAGGGACAGGGATGAACACTGAAGCTTTCTTT. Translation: CASSLGGTGMNTEAFF.

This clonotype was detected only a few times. CDR3 DNA: TGCAGTGCTAGAGACATAGGGACCCCCACAGATACGCAGTATTTT. Amino acid sequence: CSARDIGTPTDTQYF. This chain uses TRBV20-1 with TRBJ2-3; D is tentatively TRBD1 or TRBD2 (5 bases each). This CDR3 has 15 amino acids. The germline V gene has CDR1 DFQATT and CDR2 SNEGSKA (reference sequence). Trimming took 0 bases from V and 2 from J, leaving 12 bases between them.

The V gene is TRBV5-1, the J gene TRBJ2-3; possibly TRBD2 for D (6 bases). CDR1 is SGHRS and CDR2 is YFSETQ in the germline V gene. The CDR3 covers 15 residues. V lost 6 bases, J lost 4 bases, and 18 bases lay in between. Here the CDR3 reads CASTPVAGGPDTQYF. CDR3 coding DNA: TGCGCCAGCACCCCCGTGGCCGGAGGGCCAGATACGCAGTATTTT.

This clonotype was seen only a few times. The CDR3 sequence: CATVIAGGALEQYF. Written as DNA, the CDR3 is TGTGCCACCGTCATAGCGGGAGGGGCCCTCGAGCAGTACTTC. V is TRBV24-1 and J is TRBJ2-7; 11 nucleotides line up with TRBD2. CDR1 is KGHDR, CDR2 SFDVKD, per germline. V gave up 9 bases and J gave up 6 bases; unmatched junction bases: 9. This CDR3 region has 14 residues.

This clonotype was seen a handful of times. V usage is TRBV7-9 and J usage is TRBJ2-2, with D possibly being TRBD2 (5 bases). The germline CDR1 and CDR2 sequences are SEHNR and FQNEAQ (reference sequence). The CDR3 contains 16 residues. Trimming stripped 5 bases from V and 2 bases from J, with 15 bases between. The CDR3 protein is CASSTFTGTNTGELFF. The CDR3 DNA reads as TGTGCCAGCAGCACCTTTACGGGAACTAACACCGGGGAGCTGTTTTTT.

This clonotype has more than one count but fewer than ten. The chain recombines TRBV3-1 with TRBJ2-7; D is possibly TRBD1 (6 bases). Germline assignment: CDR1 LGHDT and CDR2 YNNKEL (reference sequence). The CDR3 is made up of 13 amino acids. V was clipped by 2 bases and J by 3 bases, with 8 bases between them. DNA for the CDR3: TGTGCCAGCAGCCAATTGACAGGCTACGAGCAGTACTTC. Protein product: CASSQLTGYEQYF.

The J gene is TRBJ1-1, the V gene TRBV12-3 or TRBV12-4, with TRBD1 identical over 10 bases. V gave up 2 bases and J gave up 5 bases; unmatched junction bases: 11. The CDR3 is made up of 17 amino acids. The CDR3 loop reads CASSLRRWGQGRTEAFF. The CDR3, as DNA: TGTGCCAGCAGTTTAAGGCGGTGGGGACAGGGGAGGACTGAAGCTTTCTTT.

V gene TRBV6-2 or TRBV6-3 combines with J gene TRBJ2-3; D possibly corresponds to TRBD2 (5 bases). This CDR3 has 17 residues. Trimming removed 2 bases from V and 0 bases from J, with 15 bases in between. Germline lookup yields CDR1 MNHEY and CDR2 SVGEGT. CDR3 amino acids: CASSYPGWRTSTDTQYF. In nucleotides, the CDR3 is TGTGCCAGCAGTTACCCCGGCTGGAGGACCAGCACAGATACGCAGTATTTT.